Listed here is a single T cell receptor beta chain. The germline CDR1 and CDR2 sequences are KGHSH and LQKENI. This CDR3 contains 14 residues. V trimming: 3 bases; J trimming: 2 bases; junction bases outside the gene matches: 4. What was sequenced were expressed TCRB transcripts, since all of the isolated RNA had been reverse transcribed. Sequencing used immunoSEQ multiplex PCR; TCRdb keeps in-frame clones, though not all of them. The sample holds 240,000 or so clones, 68% seen once. This sample is part of a study of beta chain features in type 1 diabetes. V gene TRBV18 combines with J gene TRBJ2-7, with 7 bases that match TRBD1. The TCR sequence derives from a man aged 25 to 40 in good health. Sequencing used naive CD4+ T cells from blood. The CDR3 loop reads CASSPRTGAYEQYF. Here the CDR3 DNA reads TGTGCCAGCTCACCCAGGACAGGTGCCTACGAGCAGTACTTC.